This section outlines one T cell receptor beta chain sequence together with its context. The data were produced by immunoSEQ multiplex PCR, yet TCRdb's version contains in-frame clones alone and is incomplete. The sample has 190,000 or so clones, nearly 90% seen once. The data stem from a study of blood T cell repertoires in COVID-19. The TCR originated in a man aged 50 or older with acute or convalescent COVID-19. The sequenced material came from peripheral blood.

CDR3 sequence (DNA): TGTGCCAGCAGTTTTTGGCAAAATGAAAAACTGTTTTTT. As protein: CASSFWQNEKLFF. The V gene is TRBV12-3 or TRBV12-4, the J gene TRBJ1-4; D gene ambiguous. The CDR3 loop spans 13 amino acids. V lost 3 bases and J 5 bases, leaving 7 bases between the germline ends.